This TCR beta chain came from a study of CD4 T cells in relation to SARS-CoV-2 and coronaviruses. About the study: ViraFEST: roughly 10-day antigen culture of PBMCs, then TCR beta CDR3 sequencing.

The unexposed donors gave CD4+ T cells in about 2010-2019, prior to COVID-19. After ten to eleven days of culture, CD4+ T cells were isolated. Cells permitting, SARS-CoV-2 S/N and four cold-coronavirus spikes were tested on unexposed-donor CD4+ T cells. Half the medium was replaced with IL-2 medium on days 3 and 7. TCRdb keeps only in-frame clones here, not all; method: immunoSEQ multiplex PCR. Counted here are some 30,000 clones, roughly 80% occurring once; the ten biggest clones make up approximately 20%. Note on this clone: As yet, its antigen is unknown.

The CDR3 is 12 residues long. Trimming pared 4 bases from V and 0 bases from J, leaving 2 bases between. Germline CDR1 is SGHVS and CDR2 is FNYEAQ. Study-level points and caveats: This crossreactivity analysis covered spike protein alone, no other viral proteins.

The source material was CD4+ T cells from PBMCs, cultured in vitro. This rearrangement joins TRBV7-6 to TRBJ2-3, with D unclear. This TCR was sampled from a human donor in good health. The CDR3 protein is CASSSSTDTQYF. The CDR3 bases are TGTGCCAGCAGCTCAAGCACAGATACGCAGTATTTT. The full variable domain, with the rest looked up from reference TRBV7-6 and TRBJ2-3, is GAGVSQSPRYKVTKRGQDVALRCDPISGHVSLYWYRQALGQGPEFLTYFNYEAQQDKSGLPNDRFSAERPEGSISTLTIQRTEQRDSAMYRCASSSSTDTQYFGPGTRLTVL.